This T cell receptor (beta chain) is drawn from a study of blood T cell repertoires in COVID-19. The CDR3 has 18 amino acids. Germline CDR1 is LNHDA and CDR2 is SQIVND (reference sequence). J gave up 1 base and V 0 bases, and 8 bases lay outside the gene matches. How the authors handled the data: Estimates of nucleated cell counts were drawn from the amplification of reference gene primers. Generated by immunoSEQ multiplex PCR, the TCRdb table keeps only in-frame clones and is missing some. D and trimming were read from the DNA, whereas the V and J calls and clone size are those reported in that table. Here the sample spans 250,000 to 300,000 clones, approximately 91% being singletons. This clone is a singleton in its sample.

The TCR originated in a woman younger than 45 with COVID-19, enrolled during active disease. V is TRBV19 and J is TRBJ2-2, with 7 bases that match TRBD2. Sequenced: peripheral blood. The chain's CDR3 is CASSIDPREGLNTGELFF. As DNA, the CDR3 is TGTGCCAGTAGTATAGATCCCAGGGAGGGTTTGAACACCGGGGAGCTGTTTTTT.